These 19 T cell receptor beta chains were all obtained from the same sample, sequenced in a study of blood T cell repertoires in COVID-19. Libraries were prepared by immunoSEQ multiplex PCR; TCRdb keeps only in-frame clonotypes and omits some of them. The sample lists 150,000 to 200,000 clones, over 80% seen once, with about 5% in the top ten. Sequencing was done on a sample of PBMCs or T cells enriched from blood (not recorded which). The receptor set was obtained from a man in his sixties or seventies who had been exposed to COVID-19.

This clone was seen only a few times. The V and J genes are TRBV7-8 and TRBJ1-6; D may be TRBD1 (6 bases). V was cut by 4 bases and J by 0 bases, with 13 bases left in between. This CDR3 contains 17 residues. The germline gives CDR1 SGHVS, CDR2 FQNEAQ. The chain's CDR3 is CASSSYRVGSYNSPLHF. CDR3 coding DNA: TGTGCCAGCAGCTCCTACAGGGTCGGCTCCTATAATTCACCCCTCCACTTT.

The table lists this clone with a count of one. The chain uses TRBV7-9 and TRBJ2-1, with 8 bases that match TRBD2. Losses at the gene ends were 2 bases for V and 6 bases for J; bases not matched to a gene: 12. CDR1 and CDR2 from the germline V gene are SEHNR and FQNEAQ (reference sequence). The CDR3 sequence is 17 residues long. The CDR3 spells CASSLLFYGRAGNEQFF. In DNA, the CDR3 is TGTGCCAGCAGCTTATTATTTTACGGGAGGGCCGGCAATGAGCAGTTCTTC.

This chain connects TRBV7-6 to TRBJ2-7; D unresolved. The ends were cut back, 6 bases at V and 0 bases at J, with 15 bases in the middle. The CDR3 runs to 15 residues. Germline loops: CDR1 SGHVS, CDR2 FNYEAQ. The CDR3 bases are TGTGCCAGCAGTGCCGAGTCTCTTAGCTCCTACGAGCAGTACTTC. Amino acid sequence: CASSAESLSSYEQYF. The full variable domain, in which reference TRBV7-6 and TRBJ2-7 provide the parts outside the CDR3, is GAGVSQSPRYKVTKRGQDVALRCDPISGHVSLYWYRQALGQGPEFLTYFNYEAQQDKSGLPNDRFSAERPEGSISTLTIQRTEQRDSAMYRCASSAESLSSYEQYFGPGTRLTVT.

The gene calls are TRBV18 and TRBJ2-3; 8 bases line up with TRBD2. CDR1 KGHSH and CDR2 LQKENI come from the germline V gene. This CDR3 comprises 15 residues. V was pared by 5 bases and J by 0 bases, with 4 bases of the junction left unmatched. DNA for the CDR3: TGTGCCAGCTCAGCAGCGGGGGTTAGCACAGATACGCAGTATTTT. This translates into CASSAAGVSTDTQYF. Drawing the rest from reference TRBV18 and TRBJ2-3, the complete variable domain is NAGVMQNPRHLVRRRGQEARLRCSPMKGHSHVYWYRQLPEEGLKFMVYLQKENIIDESGMPKERFSAEFPKEGPSILRIQQVVRGDSAAYFCASSAAGVSTDTQYFGPGTRLTVL.

This clone is a singleton in its sample. An end of the junction does not agree with germline; a read error may underlie this. The chain employs TRBV19 and TRBJ1-5; 8 bases map to TRBD1. Germline-derived CDR1 and CDR2 are LNHDA and SQIVND (reference sequence). The CDR3 extends over 15 amino acids. The CDR3 reads CASSSIAGGNQPQHF. For the CDR3, the DNA is TGTGCCAGTAGTTCCATCGCAGGGGGCAACCAGCCCCAGCATTTT.

This clone was recorded only once. The rearrangement links TRBV29-1 to TRBJ2-5, with D perhaps TRBD2 (6 bases). This CDR3 region has 15 residues. With 3 bases removed from V and 9 bases from J, the gap between germline ends came to 23 bases. CDR1 and CDR2 (germline): SQVTM, ANQGSEA. CDR3 sequence reads: CSVDLQSGAGVAQYF. Written as DNA, the CDR3 is TGCAGCGTTGATCTCCAGTCGGGAGCCGGAGTGGCCCAGTACTTC.

V gene TRBV25-1 combines with J gene TRBJ2-1; D not resolved. V lost 1 base and J lost 8, with 3 bases in between. CDR1 MGHDK and CDR2 SYGVNS come from the germline V gene. CDR3 length equals 11 residues. Written as DNA, the CDR3 is TGTGCCAGCAGTGAATCATATGAGCAGTTCTTC. This gives the protein CASSESYEQFF.

J is TRBJ2-2 and V is TRBV6-5; D is undetermined. Germline V CDR1 and CDR2: MNHEY, SVGAGI. The length of the CDR3 is 14 residues. Trimming left V 0 bases short and J 3 bases short, with 5 bases between. CDR3 region: CASSYSRDTGELFF. The CDR3 DNA is TGTGCCAGCAGTTACTCCCGGGACACCGGGGAGCTGTTTTTT.

Only one count was recorded for this clone. This chain uses TRBV2 with TRBJ1-2, with 8 positions matching TRBD1. This CDR3 has 15 residues. The trim removed 7 bases at V and 4 bases at J, leaving 11 bases unmatched. From germline, CDR1 is SNHLY and CDR2 FYNNEI. CDR3 region: CASTRRAGGGYGYTF. CDR3 DNA: TGTGCCAGCACCCGAAGGGCAGGGGGCGGCTATGGCTACACCTTC.

The rearrangement links TRBV7-2 to TRBJ2-7; D unresolved. The V gene's germline CDR1 is SGHTA and CDR2 FQGNSA. This CDR3 has 12 amino acids. V lost 6 bases and J lost 4, with 10 bases in between. The CDR3 nucleotides read TGTGCCAGCAGTCCCTCCGGGTACGAGCAGTACTTC. It yields the protein CASSPSGYEQYF. The full variable domain, with the rest looked up from reference TRBV7-2 and TRBJ2-7, is GAGVSQSPSNKVTEKGKDVELRCDPISGHTALYWYRQSLGQGLEFLIYFQGNSAPDKSGLPSDRFSAERTGGSVSTLTIQRTQQEDSAVYLCASSPSGYEQYFGPGTRLTVT.

The genes are TRBV4-1 and TRBJ1-1; D unclear. Germline assignment: CDR1 MGHRA and CDR2 YSYEKL. V was pared by 1 base and J by 1 base, with 10 bases between. This CDR3 spans 15 amino acids. The CDR3 DNA sequence: TGCGCCAGCAGCCAAGGATGGGGAGGGAACACTGAAGCTTTCTTT. Its translation: CASSQGWGGNTEAFF.

In DNA, the CDR3 is TGTGCCAGCTCACCCGGGACAGGGGTTGGCTACACCTTC. This translates into CASSPGTGVGYTF. The chain has TRBV18 and TRBJ1-2; 10 bases align to TRBD1. The CDR3 is 13 amino acids. V lost 3 bases to trimming and J lost 7 bases; unmatched junction nucleotides: 2. The germline gives CDR1 KGHSH, CDR2 LQKENI.

The chain joins TRBV28 to TRBJ2-3, with 7 bases fitting TRBD2. Germline values: CDR1 MDHEN, CDR2 SYDVKM. CDR3 length: 15 residues. The junction had 9 bases not matched to a gene; V was cut back by 6 bases and J by 3 bases. CDR3 in amino acids: CASRPLAGETDTQYF. CDR3 DNA sequence: TGTGCCAGCAGGCCCCTTGCGGGAGAAACAGATACGCAGTATTTT.

For this clone: A much larger clone lies one base from this, so it may be a read error. The chain is built from TRBV11-2 and TRBJ2-1; 9 bases map to TRBD2. The CDR3 extends over 13 amino acids. The germline V gene has CDR1 SGHAT and CDR2 FQNNGV. The V and J ends lost 5 bases and 15 bases, in that order; junction bases with no gene match: 11. CDR3 nucleotides: TGTGCCAGCAGCCCCCTAGCGGGGATCAAACGGTTCTTC. It translates to CASSPLAGIKRFF. The whole variable domain, filled in from reference TRBV11-2 and TRBJ2-1, reads EAGVAQSPRYKIIEKRQSVAFWCNPISGHATLYWYQQILGQGPKLLIQFQNNGVVDDSQLPKDRFSAERLKGVDSTLKIQPAKLEDSAVYLCASSPLAGIKRFFGPGTRLTVL.

This chain links TRBV18 with TRBJ2-7; a weak D match, TRBD1 (5 bases). The CDR3 spans 12 residues. V lost 2 bases and J lost 3, with 5 bases in between. The germline V gene encodes CDR1 KGHSH and CDR2 LQKENI. CDR3 amino acids: CASSPGHYEQYF. CDR3 nucleotide sequence: TGTGCCAGCTCACCAGGACACTACGAGCAGTACTTC.

The rearrangement joins TRBV6-2 or TRBV6-3 to TRBJ2-3; 7 bases map to TRBD1. V gave up 6 bases and J gave up 0 bases; unmatched junction bases: 6. This CDR3 has 15 amino acids. The V gene's germline CDR1 is MNHEY and CDR2 SVGEGT. CDR3 bases: TGTGCCAGCAGCCTTACAGGGGCGAGCACAGATACGCAGTATTTT. Its translation is CASSLTGASTDTQYF.

The chain is built from TRBV2 and TRBJ1-6; 8 bases map to TRBD1. This CDR3 comprises 13 residues. Germline CDR1 and CDR2: SNHLY and FYNNEI. V lost 7 bases to trimming and J lost 10 bases; unmatched junction nucleotides: 6. This CDR3 is CASKVTGESPLHF. The CDR3 nucleotides read TGTGCCAGCAAAGTGACAGGGGAATCACCCCTCCACTTT. Supplemented by reference TRBV2 and TRBJ1-6, the full variable domain reads EPEVTQTPSHQVTQMGQEVILRCVPISNHLYFYWYRQILGQKVEFLVSFYNNEISEKSEIFDDQFSVERPDGSNFTLKIRSTKLEDSAMYFCASKVTGESPLHFGNGTRLTVT.

The V call is TRBV27, the J call TRBJ2-7; 9 bases match TRBD2. Germline trimming cut 5 bases from V and 4 bases from J; bases unmatched to any gene: 6. Germline V lookup: CDR1 MNHEY, CDR2 SMNVEV (reference sequence). The CDR3 totals 14 residues. The CDR3 DNA reads as TGTGCCAGCAGTCTTAGCGGGAGCGGGTACGAGCAGTACTTC. This codes for CASSLSGSGYEQYF.

In its sample, this clone was seen once. This chain joins TRBV15 and TRBJ1-1, with D hard to call. The CDR3 spans 15 residues. Trimming shortened V by 4 bases and J by 1 base, and 13 bases separated the two germline ends. Germline CDR1 and CDR2: LNHNV and YYDKDF (reference sequence). CDR3 sequence (DNA): TGTGCCACCAGCAACGAAGGGAGGGAGAACACTGAAGCTTTCTTT. It specifies CATSNEGRENTEAFF.